The 20 T cell receptor beta chains below come from one sample, sequenced in a study of patients and donors after allogeneic stem cell transplantation. TCRdb reprocessed the RT-PCR reads via MiXCR and lists one record per CDR3 protein. The repertoire has 800,000 to 1,000,000 distinct CDR3 sequences, about 20% of them found once; the top ten carry about 6%. What was sequenced was blood, either unsorted or a sorted T cell fraction (not recorded which). The receptors were gathered from a human donor who was either an allogeneic HSCT recipient or a stem cell or donor lymphocyte infusion donor (not recorded which). It is not recorded whose cells these are; they may come from a transplant donor.

The chain uses TRBV4-1 and TRBJ2-1; TRBD1 might be the D (5 bases). Trimming shortened V by 6 bases and J by 3 bases, and 15 bases separated the two germline ends. Germline V gives CDR1 MGHRA, CDR2 YSYEKL. The length of the CDR3 is 15 residues. Written as DNA, the CDR3 is TGCGCCAGCAGTTTAGGGGCCACGTTCTACAATGAGCAGTTCTTC. As protein: CASSLGATFYNEQFF.

V usage is TRBV12-3 or TRBV12-4 and J usage is TRBJ1-5; a possible D gene is TRBD1 (5 bases). Trimming left V 5 bases short and J 9 bases short, with 11 bases between. This CDR3 has 12 amino acids. CDR3 coding DNA: TGTGCCAGCAGTCCCCTGGGGGTGCCCCAGCATTTT. This translates into CASSPLGVPQHF.

V and J are TRBV7-6 and TRBJ2-2; 9 bases fit TRBD2. V was clipped by 1 base and J by 1 base; unmatched bases: 4. The CDR3 sequence is 17 residues long. Germline V CDR1 and CDR2: SGHVS, FNYEAQ. CDR3 sequence reads: CASSLGSGGRNTGELFF. The CDR3 DNA reads TGTGCCAGCAGCTTAGGTAGCGGGGGCCGGAACACCGGGGAGCTGTTTTTT.

This clonotype was picked up a small number of times. The chain couples TRBV4-1 to TRBJ2-7, with 9 bases matching TRBD1. This CDR3 comprises 14 residues. The J segment lost 2 bases and the V segment lost 5 bases, leaving 4 bases of the junction unmatched. CDR1 and CDR2 (germline): MGHRA, YSYEKL. For the CDR3, the DNA is TGCGCCAGCAGCGATGGGACAGGGCCCTACGAGCAGTACTTC. This translates into CASSDGTGPYEQYF.

V is TRBV12-5 and J is TRBJ1-2; D remains unclear. Trimming pared 2 bases from V and 9 bases from J, leaving 13 bases between. This CDR3 is built from 13 residues. The germline gives CDR1 LGHNT, CDR2 FRNRAP. This CDR3 is CASGLFPEISYTF. Here the CDR3 DNA reads TGTGCTAGTGGTTTGTTCCCGGAGATTAGCTACACCTTC.

V gene TRBV11-2 combines with J gene TRBJ2-3, with TRBD2 matching over 8 bases. CDR3 length equals 14 residues. V dropped 5 bases and J dropped 5; count of bases not matched to a gene: 6. The germline gives CDR1 SGHAT, CDR2 FQNNGV. The chain's CDR3 is CASSPQREIDTQYF. The CDR3 DNA reads TGTGCCAGCAGCCCCCAGCGGGAGATAGATACGCAGTATTTT.

The rearrangement uses TRBV7-2 and TRBJ2-5; D tentatively reads TRBD1 or TRBD2 (6 bases each). The CDR3 covers 15 residues. V lost 6 bases and J 5 bases, leaving 19 bases between the germline ends. The germline gives CDR1 SGHTA, CDR2 FQGNSA. The chain's CDR3 is CASRYGGGNAETQYF. The CDR3 DNA reads as TGTGCCAGCAGATATGGGGGCGGGAATGCGGAGACCCAGTACTTC.

The chain is built from TRBV10-2 and TRBJ2-5; 7 bases match TRBD2. V gave up 7 bases and J gave up 5 bases; unmatched junction bases: 7. Germline V CDR1 and CDR2: WSHSY, SAAADI. The CDR3 is 13 residues long. CDR3 DNA sequence: TGCGCCAGCACCCGCCGGCGGGGGGAGACCCAGTACTTC. Protein product: CASTRRRGETQYF.

Many counts were recorded for this clonotype. The rearrangement links TRBV5-1 to TRBJ2-3; D not certain. CDR1 SGHRS and CDR2 YFSETQ come from the germline V gene. The CDR3 sequence is 14 residues long. Between the trimmed V and J ends, which lost 0 bases and 3 bases, there was a span of 8 bases. The CDR3 protein is CASSLGGLTDTQYF. In nucleotides, the CDR3 is TGCGCCAGCAGCTTGGGGGGTCTGACAGATACGCAGTATTTT.

V usage is TRBV29-1 and J usage is TRBJ2-2; 12 nucleotides align to TRBD1. The junction had 2 bases not matched to a gene; V was cut back by 4 bases and J by 5 bases. The CDR3 contains 14 residues. Germline assignment: CDR1 SQVTM and CDR2 ANQGSEA. This CDR3 reads CSVGDRGRTGELFF. CDR3 bases: TGCAGCGTTGGGGACAGGGGGCGAACCGGGGAGCTGTTTTTT.

The rearrangement links TRBV20-1 to TRBJ2-7; 7 nucleotides agree with TRBD2. The ends lost 3 bases at V and 0 bases at J; junction bases unmatched: 8. Germline loops: CDR1 DFQATT, CDR2 SNEGSKA (reference sequence). The CDR3 covers 15 residues. The DNA for the CDR3 is TGCAGTGCTAGGGCGCTAGCGGCAGCCTCCTACGAGCAGTACTTC. It specifies CSARALAAASYEQYF.

V and J are TRBV27 and TRBJ2-3; 12 positions agree with TRBD2. J was trimmed by 6 bases and V by 3 bases; bases with no gene match: 1. The CDR3 runs to 14 residues. CDR1 is MNHEY, CDR2 SMNVEV, per germline (reference sequence). The CDR3 loop reads CASSFGTSGDTQYF. The CDR3 nucleotides are TGTGCCAGCAGTTTCGGGACTAGCGGGGATACGCAGTATTTT.

In its sample, this clonotype was seen once. A much larger clone sits a single nucleotide away, making a read error possible. The V gene is TRBV21-1, the J gene TRBJ2-1. TRBV21-1 is a pseudogene locus. The CDR3 sequence is 10 residues long. CDR3 residues: CASSKNEQFF. The CDR3 region has the DNA TGTGCCAGCAGCAAGAATGAGCAGTTCTTC.

The chain carries TRBV7-9 and TRBJ1-5; no clear D. With 5 bases removed from V and 0 bases from J, the gap between germline ends came to 14 bases. Germline CDR1 SEHNR, CDR2 FQNEAQ (reference sequence). CDR3 length: 16 residues. The CDR3 coding sequence is TGTGCCAGCAGCCCTCGAGCAGGTTATAGCAATCAGCCCCAGCATTTT. The encoded protein is CASSPRAGYSNQPQHF.

This clonotype was picked up a small number of times. The chain combines TRBV24-1 with TRBJ2-3; the match to TRBD1 covers 9 bases. The CDR3 runs 16 residues. The V gene end was trimmed by 4 bases and the J gene end by 0 bases; junction bases not matched to a gene: 4. The germline V gene has CDR1 KGHDR and CDR2 SFDVKD. DNA for the CDR3: TGTGCCACCAGTGACCGGACAGGGGCTAGCACAGATACGCAGTATTTT. Its translation: CATSDRTGASTDTQYF.

This sequence joins TRBV6-1 and TRBJ2-1; 10 bases line up with TRBD1. CDR1 MNHNS and CDR2 SASEGT come from the germline V gene. This CDR3 contains 13 residues. The trim removed 6 bases at V and 7 bases at J, leaving 3 bases unmatched. The CDR3 DNA reads TGTGCCAGCAGGAGACAGGGGGCTAATGAGCAGTTCTTC. Its translation: CASRRQGANEQFF.

This clonotype came up a few times. One end of the junction varies from germline; a read error may be responsible. The chain carries TRBV7-7 and TRBJ2-1; no firm D call. This CDR3 region has 14 residues. In germline, CDR1 is SSHAT, CDR2 FNYEAQ (reference sequence). CDR3 protein: CASSPDHMGNEQFF. The CDR3 nucleotides read TGTGCTAGCAGCCCAGACCATATGGGGAATGAGCAGTTCTTC.

The chain couples TRBV12-3 or TRBV12-4 to TRBJ2-3; no firm D call. The CDR3 has 13 amino acids. V lost 6 bases to trimming and J lost 4 bases, with 11 bases between them. CDR3 coding DNA: TGTGCCAGCAGCCTGCATGGTCCAGATACGCAGTATTTT. It translates to CASSLHGPDTQYF.

The V gene is TRBV15, the J gene TRBJ2-3, with TRBD2 matching over 11 bases. Germline-derived CDR1 and CDR2 are LNHNV and YYDKDF (reference sequence). This CDR3 region has 16 residues. The trim removed 0 bases at V and 6 bases at J, leaving 5 bases unmatched. For the CDR3, the DNA is TGTGCCACCAGCAGAGATCTAGCGGGGGGTGGGGATACGCAGTATTTT. This codes for CATSRDLAGGGDTQYF.

The chain couples TRBV25-1 to TRBJ2-1; D unresolved. CDR1 and CDR2 from the germline V gene are MGHDK and SYGVNS. This CDR3 spans 15 amino acids. Deletions cut 2 bases from V and 3 bases from J, with 11 bases between. This CDR3 is CASSEVVSRYNEQFF. As DNA, the CDR3 is TGTGCCAGCAGTGAAGTGGTTTCCCGCTACAATGAGCAGTTCTTC.